Shown below are 20 T cell receptor beta chains from a single sample sequenced in a study of blood T cell repertoires in COVID-19. The method was immunoSEQ multiplex PCR; TCRdb's version includes in-frame clones alone and lacks a portion of them. The sample has about 250,000 clones, about 91% seen once; the top ten hold roughly 6.8%. The material sequenced was peripheral blood. The receptors originated from a young woman with COVID-19, enrolled during active disease.

The chain employs TRBV24-1 and TRBJ2-1; D may be TRBD2 (6 bases). V was shortened by 4 bases and J by 4 bases, with 16 bases between the two germline ends. Germline-derived CDR1 and CDR2 are KGHDR and SFDVKD. This CDR3 contains 16 residues. The CDR3 here is CATSDHGLTSYNEQFF. The CDR3 DNA sequence: TGTGCCACCAGTGACCACGGACTAACCTCGTACAATGAGCAGTTCTTC.

The chain uses TRBV25-1 and TRBJ2-3, with 7 bases fitting TRBD1. This CDR3 spans 14 amino acids. V lost 1 base and J lost 6; bases outside the gene matches: 4. Germline V gene sequence: CDR1 MGHDK, CDR2 SYGVNS. CDR3 bases: TGTGCCAGCAGTGAATTCTTGGGACAGGATACGCAGTATTTT. Amino acids: CASSEFLGQDTQYF.

CDR3 nucleotides: TGCGCCAGCACTAGCGGGAGGGCCAATGAGCAGTTCTTC. This gives the protein CASTSGRANEQFF. The chain recombines TRBV10-1 with TRBJ2-1; 12 bases are shared with TRBD2. The CDR3 runs 13 residues. V lost 7 bases to trimming and J lost 6 bases; unmatched junction nucleotides: 1. From germline, CDR1 is WNHNN and CDR2 SYGVQD (reference sequence).

This clone appeared once. V gene TRBV28 combines with J gene TRBJ2-5; TRBD1 agrees at 7 bases. Germline assignment: CDR1 MDHEN and CDR2 SYDVKM. With 11 bases clipped from V and 5 bases from J, the junction kept 8 bases outside the gene matches. The CDR3 consists of 12 residues. The CDR3 sequence is CAVKGASETQYF. Here the CDR3 DNA reads TGTGCCGTCAAGGGGGCTTCGGAGACCCAGTACTTC.

This chain joins TRBV9 and TRBJ2-1, with D possibly TRBD2 on 6 matching bases. Per the germline V gene, CDR1 is SGDLS and CDR2 is YYNGEE. V lost 2 bases and J lost 5, with 14 bases in between. The CDR3 length is 15 residues. CDR3 sequence reads: CASSVGLPRDNEQFF. The CDR3 region has the DNA TGTGCCAGCAGCGTGGGACTTCCTCGGGACAATGAGCAGTTCTTC. Together with reference TRBV9 and TRBJ2-1, the CDR3 gives the full variable domain: DSGVTQTPKHLITATGQRVTLRCSPRSGDLSVYWYQQSLDQGLQFLIQYYNGEERAKGNILERFSAQQFPDLHSELNLSSLELGDSALYFCASSVGLPRDNEQFFGPGTRLTVL.

The chain employs TRBV2 and TRBJ1-2; 9 bases fit TRBD1. V lost 4 bases and J lost 2; bases outside the gene matches: 2. CDR3 length: 14 residues. CDR1 SNHLY and CDR2 FYNNEI come from the germline V gene. The CDR3 DNA sequence: TGTGCCAGCAGTGTGGACAGGGGAAACTATGGCTACACCTTC. Residues: CASSVDRGNYGYTF.

The gene calls are TRBV11-2 and TRBJ2-4, with TRBD1 matching 7 bases. After removal of 5 bases from V and 7 bases from J, the junction contained 8 bases not matched to a gene. CDR1 is SGHAT, CDR2 FQNNGV, per germline. The CDR3 runs 14 residues. As DNA, the CDR3 is TGTGCCAGCAGCCCGCCCGACAGGGCTAACATTCAGTACTTC. Its protein product is CASSPPDRANIQYF.

The rearrangement joins TRBV6-5 to TRBJ1-2, with D unclear. This CDR3 spans 14 amino acids. Trimming removed 7 bases at V and 4 bases at J, with 16 bases between. The germline CDR1 and CDR2 sequences are MNHEY and SVGAGI. The CDR3 region is CASIPLAEPYGYTF. In DNA form, the CDR3 reads TGTGCCAGCATCCCCTTGGCAGAACCCTATGGCTACACCTTC.

A few counts support this clone. V and J are TRBV24-1 and TRBJ1-5; D may be TRBD1 (5 bases). CDR1 is KGHDR, CDR2 SFDVKD, per germline. This CDR3 has 16 amino acids. V lost 4 bases and J lost 3, with 15 bases in between. CDR3 protein: CATSDRGHSVNQPQHF. The CDR3 nucleotides are TGTGCCACCAGTGACCGAGGACATTCAGTCAATCAGCCCCAGCATTTT.

The rearrangement joins TRBV7-8 to TRBJ2-3; D possibly corresponds to TRBD2 (6 bases). Trimming left V 1 base short and J 3 bases short, with 26 bases between. Per the germline V gene, CDR1 is SGHVS and CDR2 is FQNEAQ. The CDR3 runs to 20 residues. The CDR3 loop reads CASSLDARDQVRRGTDTQYF. The CDR3, as DNA: TGTGCCAGCAGCTTAGATGCGCGGGACCAGGTCCGCAGAGGGACAGATACGCAGTATTTT. Using reference TRBV7-8 and TRBJ2-3 for the parts outside the CDR3, the full variable domain is GAGVSQSPRYKVAKRGQDVALRCDPISGHVSLFWYQQALGQGPEFLTYFQNEAQLDKSGLPSDRFFAERPEGSVSTLKIQRTQQEDSAVYLCASSLDARDQVRRGTDTQYFGPGTRLTVL.

The chain recombines TRBV7-9 with TRBJ1-4, with a tentative D call TRBD1 (6 bases). The V gene's germline CDR1 is SEHNR and CDR2 FQNEAQ (reference sequence). Trimming took 4 bases from V and 8 from J, leaving 14 bases between them. This CDR3 has 14 amino acids. The CDR3 region is CASSSAGQPEKLFF. The CDR3 nucleotides read TGTGCCAGCAGCTCAGCTGGACAGCCCGAAAAACTGTTTTTT.

The J gene is TRBJ2-1, the V gene TRBV4-1; perhaps TRBD1 as D (7 bases). Germline assignment: CDR1 MGHRA and CDR2 YSYEKL. This CDR3 has 15 amino acids. V lost 5 bases to trimming and J lost 8 bases, with 19 bases between them. CDR3 nucleotide sequence: TGCGCCAGCAGCTCCCGTACCCAGGGGGGTCATGAGCAGTTCTTC. Amino acid sequence: CASSSRTQGGHEQFF.

The chain recombines TRBV5-6 with TRBJ2-2, with 7 bases matching TRBD2. V dropped 2 bases and J dropped 2; count of bases not matched to a gene: 12. CDR3 length: 18 amino acids. Germline V gene data show CDR1 as SGHDT and CDR2 as YYEEEE. The CDR3 region has the DNA TGTGCCAGCAGCTTTGCGGCCGTTATGGGACTAAACACCGGGGAGCTGTTTTTT. It yields the protein CASSFAAVMGLNTGELFF.

The chain links TRBV6-5 to TRBJ2-7; D possibly corresponds to TRBD1 (5 bases). The CDR3 is 14 residues long. V was cut by 2 bases and J by 7 bases, with 15 bases left in between. Germline CDR1 is MNHEY and CDR2 is SVGAGI. The CDR3 DNA reads as TGTGCCAGCAGTTACGGAAGGGGTATCGGGGAGCAGTACTTC. It yields the protein CASSYGRGIGEQYF.

The V call is TRBV4-1, the J call TRBJ1-1; D unclear. The V end was cut by 1 base, the J end by 11 bases, with 14 bases between. In germline, CDR1 is MGHRA, CDR2 YSYEKL. This CDR3 has 13 residues. The CDR3 DNA follows: TGCGCCAGCAGCCAAGGGGTAGCCGGTAGGGCTTTCTTT. Protein sequence: CASSQGVAGRAFF.

The chain combines TRBV2 with TRBJ2-1; 7 bases match TRBD2. V was pared by 4 bases and J by 4 bases, with 4 bases of the junction left unmatched. The CDR3 has 14 amino acids. Germline V lookup: CDR1 SNHLY, CDR2 FYNNEI. For the CDR3, the DNA is TGTGCCAGCAGTGCCAGCGGGGCTTACAATGAGCAGTTCTTC. Translated: CASSASGAYNEQFF.

This clone was counted once. The CDR3 here is CASSMQTGRGNTIYF. The CDR3, as DNA: TGTGCCAGCAGCATGCAGACAGGGAGGGGAAACACCATATATTTT. The rearrangement joins TRBV7-2 to TRBJ1-3; 7 nucleotides align to TRBD1. This CDR3 contains 15 residues. Looked up from germline, CDR1 is SGHTA and CDR2 is FQGNSA. V shed 5 bases, J shed 4 bases, and the junction held 8 bases outside the gene matches.

The V call is TRBV7-2, the J call TRBJ2-2, with 14 bases fitting TRBD2. With V trimmed by 5 bases and J by 6 bases, 5 bases remained unmatched. CDR1 and CDR2 (germline): SGHTA, FQGNSA. CDR3 length: 16 amino acids. DNA for the CDR3: TGTGCCAGCAGCCCCCAGACTAGCGGGGGGGCCGGGGAGCTGTTTTTT. It specifies CASSPQTSGGAGELFF.

The chain employs TRBV7-2 and TRBJ2-2; no reliable D call. CDR1 and CDR2 (germline): SGHTA, FQGNSA. V was clipped by 3 bases and J by 4 bases, with 9 bases between them. This CDR3 is built from 14 residues. DNA of the CDR3: TGTGCCAGCAGCTTCTGGGCTTTCACCGGGGAGCTGTTTTTT. Amino acids: CASSFWAFTGELFF.

V is TRBV6-6 and J is TRBJ1-2; 7 nucleotides match TRBD1. The V gene's germline CDR1 is MNHNY and CDR2 SVGAGI (reference sequence). The CDR3 runs to 13 residues. J gave up 5 bases and V 4 bases, and 4 bases lay outside the gene matches. The CDR3 DNA sequence: TGTGCCAGCAGTTTCACAGGGGAATATGGCTACACCTTC. This gives the protein CASSFTGEYGYTF.